This T cell receptor (beta chain) is from a study of T cells in Graves' hyperthyroidism and ophthalmopathy. The wider study: Peripheral blood sampling occurred at initial diagnosis, before any treatment.

The table lists this clonotype with a few counts. The junction differs from germline at one of its ends, possibly a read error. Exclusions: uncontrolled infection, other autoimmune disease, pregnancy, lactation. Using RNA transcripts as the source, TCR beta CDR3 regions were amplified. First-round RT-PCR with HTBI primers amplified the TCR CDR3 region. TCRdb reanalysed the multiplex PCR reads using MiXCR and keeps one entry per CDR3 protein. The table records roughly 400,000 distinct CDR3 sequences, 25% of them present only once. The TCR comes from a man between 50 and 59 years old with Graves' hyperthyroidism. The source material was blood.

DNA for the CDR3: TGTGTCAGCAGTTTAGGGTGGCTAGCCACAGATACGCAGTATTTT. Translating gives CVSSLGWLATDTQYF. The rearrangement joins TRBV12-3 or TRBV12-4 to TRBJ2-3; TRBD2 might be the D (5 bases). The CDR3 runs 15 residues.